This TCR beta chain is from a study of radiation and T cells in renal cell carcinoma. For the study at large: Nephrectomy followed 15 Gy stereotactic body radiation by 4 weeks. Broader study findings: In blood, top tumor clones expanded by 2 weeks, shrinking by 4.

TCRdb keeps only in-frame clones here, not all; method: immunoSEQ multiplex PCR. The sample has some 110,000 clones, about four fifths seen once; the top ten hold around 3%. The V end lost 5 bases, the J end lost 7 bases, and 15 bases lay between the germline ends. This CDR3 has 15 residues. Germline V gene sequence: CDR1 LNHDA, CDR2 SQIVND (reference sequence). The sample's time point: baseline pretreatment blood. Stated treatment: 15 Gy SBRT to primary tumor, nephrectomy 4 weeks later. The tumor was a clear cell renal cell carcinoma. This clone appeared a single time. The antigen is not known. The chain uses TRBV19 and TRBJ1-6; the D gene is possibly TRBD1 (6 bases). This sequence was found in an older woman with renal cell carcinoma. This sample comprised blood, obtained from a patient whose treatment included radiotherapy and nephrectomy. The CDR3 here is CASSFYRAENSPLHF. DNA of the CDR3: TGTGCCAGTAGTTTCTACAGGGCAGAAAATTCACCCCTCCACTTT.